Presented here are 20 T cell receptor beta chains from one specimen sequenced in a study of T cells after yellow fever vaccination (dated by TCRdb to between 2018 and 2020). The treatment or condition label, read with the paper, signifies: live attenuated yellow fever vaccine strain. The library relied on 5' RACE. Sequenced on an Illumina NovaSeq 6000. The public reads were reanalyzed by TCRdb: fastp trimming at Q25, MiXCR alignment, in-frame beta chains only. Entries that share a CDR3 protein sequence are merged under the most common genes and DNA. The table for this sample lists under 350,000 distinct CDR3 sequences; 4.1% of them were counted only once. Roughly 24% of the sample goes to the ten largest clones. The source was PBMCs, collected 5 days after the yellow fever booster vaccination. The receptors were sampled from a man aged 18 to 29 who received the YFV17D yellow fever vaccine.

The J gene is TRBJ2-5, the V gene TRBV4-1; 7 bases fit TRBD2. Germline V gene sequence: CDR1 MGHRA, CDR2 YSYEKL. Trimming at V came to 4 bases and at J to 5 bases, leaving 7 bases not matched to a gene. This CDR3 comprises 14 residues. The CDR3 DNA sequence: TGCGCCAGCAGCCCGGGGGGAGGGTGGGAGACCCAGTACTTC. It yields the protein CASSPGGGWETQYF.

A few counts support this clonotype. CDR3: CASSPSSIGELFF. CDR3 nucleotides: TGCGCCAGCAGCCCTTCGTCGATCGGGGAGCTGTTTTTT. V is TRBV4-1 and J is TRBJ2-2; D is uncertain. CDR3 length: 13 residues. V was trimmed by 4 bases and J by 7 bases, leaving 10 bases between them. Per the germline V gene, CDR1 is MGHRA and CDR2 is YSYEKL.

The V and J genes are TRBV30 and TRBJ2-6; D not resolved. Germline V gives CDR1 GTSNPN, CDR2 SVGIG (reference sequence). Trimming shortened V by 4 bases and J by 0 bases, and 10 bases separated the two germline ends. The CDR3 runs to 15 residues. CDR3 protein: CAWKRASSGANVLTF. As DNA, the CDR3 is TGTGCCTGGAAAAGGGCCAGCTCTGGGGCCAACGTCCTGACTTTC. The full variable domain, rest sourced from reference TRBV30 and TRBJ2-6, is SQTIHQWPATLVQPVGSPLSLECTVEGTSNPNLYWYRQAAGRGLQLLFYSVGIGQISSEVPQNLSASRPQDRQFILSSKKLLLSDSGFYLCAWKRASSGANVLTFGAGSRLTVL.

CDR3 residues: CASSPSGTAQSHEQFF. CDR3 sequence (DNA): TGTGCCAGCTCACCATCCGGGACTGCGCAGTCCCATGAGCAGTTCTTC. This sequence joins TRBV18 and TRBJ2-1; tentative D call: TRBD2 (6 bases). V was clipped by 2 bases and J by 8 bases, with 19 bases between them. CDR1 and CDR2 from the germline V gene are KGHSH and LQKENI. The length of the CDR3 is 16 residues.

This chain uses TRBV27 with TRBJ2-1; 7 nucleotides match TRBD2. This CDR3 comprises 14 residues. The V segment lost 6 bases and the J segment 5 bases; nucleotides outside the gene matches: 7. Germline CDR1 and CDR2: MNHEY and SMNVEV (reference sequence). The CDR3 DNA sequence: TGTGCCAGCAGGCGGCCGGGGGGTGACAATGAGCAGTTCTTC. Its protein is CASRRPGGDNEQFF.

This clonotype was observed a handful of times. The chain links TRBV24-1 to TRBJ2-3; 7 bases are shared with TRBD2. The CDR3 is made up of 14 amino acids. Germline-derived CDR1 and CDR2 are KGHDR and SFDVKD. With 4 bases clipped from V and 4 bases from J, the junction kept 4 bases outside the gene matches. The CDR3 bases are TGTGCCACCAGTGACAGGACTAGTTCAGATACGCAGTATTTT. It yields the protein CATSDRTSSDTQYF.

This clonotype was observed at least ten times. The chain links TRBV12-5 to TRBJ1-2, with 7 bases that match TRBD1. From germline, CDR1 is LGHNT and CDR2 FRNRAP. Trimming removed 0 bases from V and 6 bases from J; junction bases left unmatched: 13. The CDR3 spans 17 residues. CDR3 nucleotide sequence: TGTGCTAGTGGTTTGGTACCCCGGGACAGCGGGTTACATGGCTACACCTTC. This encodes CASGLVPRDSGLHGYTF.

The J gene is TRBJ2-1, the V gene TRBV30, with D unclear. Germline V gene data show CDR1 as GTSNPN and CDR2 as SVGIG (reference sequence). This CDR3 contains 14 residues. Trimming shortened V by 0 bases and J by 4 bases, and 10 bases separated the two germline ends. CDR3: CAWSVPTIYNEQFF. In nucleotides, the CDR3 is TGTGCCTGGAGTGTACCCACTATATACAATGAGCAGTTCTTC.

The J gene is TRBJ2-7, the V gene TRBV7-3; possibly TRBD1 for D (6 bases). The CDR3 has 15 residues. V was clipped by 2 bases and J by 2 bases, with 13 bases between them. CDR1 SGHTA and CDR2 FQGTGA come from the germline V gene. CDR3 sequence: CASSLVAGVPYEQYV. In DNA form, the CDR3 reads TGTGCCAGCAGCTTAGTGGCAGGGGTGCCCTACGAGCAGTACGTC.

This rearrangement joins TRBV5-6 to TRBJ1-5, with D tentatively TRBD1 (5 bases). CDR3 length: 15 residues. From germline, CDR1 is SGHDT and CDR2 YYEEEE. The V and J ends lost 3 bases and 3 bases respectively, with 13 bases between them. CDR3 nucleotides: TGTGCCAGCAGCTCGAACGGGGGGTACAATCAGCCCCAGCATTTT. Amino acids: CASSSNGGYNQPQHF. Full variable domain (remainder filled in from reference TRBV5-6 and TRBJ1-5): DAGVTQSPTHLIKTRGQQVTLRCSPKSGHDTVSWYQQALGQGPQFIFQYYEEEERQRGNFPDRFSGHQFPNYSSELNVNALLLGDSALYLCASSSNGGYNQPQHFGDGTRLSIL.

This sequence joins TRBV5-4 and TRBJ2-5; TRBD2 matches 11 bases. CDR3 size: 15 residues. CDR1 SGHNT and CDR2 YYREEE come from the germline V gene (reference sequence). The ends lost 7 bases at V and 3 bases at J; junction bases unmatched: 8. CDR3 sequence reads: CASGDWGLAEETQYF. CDR3 nucleotides: TGTGCCAGCGGGGACTGGGGACTAGCGGAAGAGACCCAGTACTTC.

This clonotype has just a few counts. The gene calls are TRBV7-6 and TRBJ2-1; D is uncertain. The CDR3 is made up of 13 amino acids. The V gene lost 8 bases and the J gene lost 3 bases, with 11 bases spanning the gap. The germline gives CDR1 SGHVS, CDR2 FNYEAQ. The DNA of the CDR3 is TGTGCCAGCTCCCGACGGATCTACAATGAGCAGTTCTTC. As protein: CASSRRIYNEQFF.

There are many counts of this clonotype. The CDR3, as DNA: TGTGCCAGCAGCACACGACAGGGGGCCATCGAGCAGTACGTC. Translation: CASSTRQGAIEQYV. The J gene is TRBJ2-7, the V gene TRBV6-2 or TRBV6-3, with 10 bases lining up with TRBD1. Trimming removed 6 bases from V and 6 bases from J; junction bases left unmatched: 8. Germline V CDR1 and CDR2: MNHEY, SVGEGT. The CDR3 consists of 14 residues.

Ten or more counts support this clonotype. The chain recombines TRBV7-2 with TRBJ1-1; maybe TRBD1 (6 bases). This CDR3 has 14 amino acids. CDR1 is SGHTA, CDR2 FQGNSA, per germline. Trimming removed 5 bases at V and 2 bases at J, with 12 bases between. The CDR3 nucleotides read TGTGCCAGCAGCCCTCAGGGGTACAACACTGAAGCTTTCTTT. Protein: CASSPQGYNTEAFF.

The sample holds a few counts of this clonotype. This chain connects TRBV3-1 to TRBJ2-3; the D gene is possibly TRBD2 (5 bases). Germline V gives CDR1 LGHDT, CDR2 YNNKEL (reference sequence). The CDR3 runs to 14 residues. The germline V and J ends were trimmed by 6 bases and 6 bases, with 16 bases remaining between them. The chain's CDR3 is CASSLISGEDTQYF. The CDR3 DNA follows: TGTGCCAGCAGTTTGATATCCGGGGAGGATACGCAGTATTTT.

The chain uses TRBV10-3 and TRBJ1-1; D might be TRBD1 (5 bases). This CDR3 comprises 15 residues. The germline gives CDR1 ENHRY, CDR2 SYGVKD. Trimming shortened V by 7 bases and J by 3 bases, and 18 bases separated the two germline ends. CDR3: CAITPVGGSDTEAFF. In DNA form, the CDR3 reads TGTGCCATCACCCCGGTCGGGGGGTCCGACACTGAAGCTTTCTTT.

The rearrangement joins TRBV5-1 to TRBJ1-1; tentative D call: TRBD1 (5 bases). This CDR3 contains 15 residues. Trimming removed 5 bases from V and 1 base from J, with 15 bases in between. Germline assignment: CDR1 SGHRS and CDR2 YFSETQ. For the CDR3, the DNA is TGCGCCAGCAGACCGGAGGGGCTCCCGAACACTGAAGCTTTCTTT. This codes for CASRPEGLPNTEAFF.

This clonotype came up a few times. V gene TRBV2 combines with J gene TRBJ2-6; 8 nucleotides align to TRBD1. Unmatched junction bases numbered 6, after V lost 8 bases and J lost 0 bases. CDR1 is SNHLY, CDR2 FYNNEI, per germline. The CDR3 covers 16 residues. CDR3 residues: CASRQGTSSGANVLTF. The CDR3 DNA reads TGTGCCAGCCGACAGGGGACGAGCTCTGGGGCCAACGTCCTGACTTTC.

This clonotype has only a few counts. The chain carries TRBV27 and TRBJ1-2; D might be TRBD1 (6 bases). V was cut by 4 bases and J by 4 bases, with 10 bases left in between. Germline values: CDR1 MNHEY, CDR2 SMNVEV (reference sequence). There are 13 residues in the CDR3. CDR3: CASSSQGGYGYTF. The CDR3 DNA reads TGTGCCAGCAGTTCACAGGGTGGCTATGGCTACACCTTC.

This chain connects TRBV7-8 to TRBJ2-2; TRBD2 is a possible D gene (6 bases). The CDR3 contains 16 residues. The V end was cut by 6 bases, the J end by 6 bases, with 20 bases between. Germline CDR1 SGHVS, CDR2 FQNEAQ. The CDR3 DNA reads as TGTGCCAGCAGGGGGGGACCCCCAAAGAGACCCGGGGAGCTGTTTTTT. It encodes CASRGGPPKRPGELFF.